These 10 T cell receptor beta chains were sequenced from one sample in a study of cytomegalovirus exposure and HLA in healthy donors (dated by TCRdb to the late 2010s). The protocol used for the library was the immunoSEQ multiplex PCR assay. This is the immuneACCESS table as TCRdb keeps it, with only in-frame sequences that have V and J called. A part of the clones is gone; compared with another copy, unresolved V genes explain less than half, and the rest is unexplained. A total of roughly 330,000 clones appear in this sample, 87% of them only once. The ten largest clones capture roughly 1.2% of the sample. Sequencing input: PBMCs. The receptors originated from a woman aged 30 to 39 in good health and CMV-seropositive.

This clone was detected only once. This chain joins TRBV20-1 and TRBJ1-1, with TRBD1 matching 7 bases. The CDR3 spans 11 residues. Germline-derived CDR1 and CDR2 are DFQATT and SNEGSKA (reference sequence). V trimming: 5 bases; J trimming: 5 bases; junction bases outside the gene matches: 2. CDR3 in amino acids: CSARQGTEAFF. CDR3 nucleotide sequence: TGCAGTGCTCGACAGGGTACTGAAGCTTTCTTT.

This chain links TRBV4-3 with TRBJ2-7; D is perhaps TRBD2 (6 bases). V lost 0 bases, J lost 2 bases, and 14 bases lay in between. In germline, CDR1 is LGHNA, CDR2 YSLEER. The CDR3 has 16 amino acids. The CDR3 spells CASSQEEAGRAYEQYF. CDR3 sequence (DNA): TGCGCCAGCAGCCAAGAGGAAGCGGGCCGGGCCTACGAGCAGTACTTC.

This rearrangement joins TRBV11-2 to TRBJ1-2; D may be TRBD1 (5 bases). This CDR3 has 12 amino acids. The germline V gene encodes CDR1 SGHAT and CDR2 FQNNGV. V lost 1 base and J 7 bases, leaving 7 bases between the germline ends. The CDR3 DNA is TGTGCCAGCAGCTTAGGGGGCTTTGGCTACACCTTC. Residues: CASSLGGFGYTF.

The chain uses TRBV10-3 and TRBJ2-7; D possibly corresponds to TRBD1 (7 bases). The CDR3 covers 13 residues. V dropped 7 bases and J dropped 2 bases, with 12 bases sitting between them. Germline V gene data show CDR1 as ENHRY and CDR2 as SYGVKD. The CDR3 coding sequence is TGTGCCATCACCCAGGGGGGCACCTACGAGCAGTACTTC. Translating it yields CAITQGGTYEQYF.

V is TRBV14 and J is TRBJ2-5; D gene unclear. Trimming shortened V by 4 bases and J by 1 base, and 7 bases separated the two germline ends. The CDR3 is 13 residues long. The germline V gene has CDR1 SGHDN and CDR2 FVKESK. The CDR3 bases are TGTGCCAGCAGCCCCCCAACCCAAGAGACCCAGTACTTC. It is translated as CASSPPTQETQYF.

The chain combines TRBV19 with TRBJ1-6; TRBD1 matches at 10 bases. CDR1 LNHDA and CDR2 SQIVND come from the germline V gene (reference sequence). The CDR3 has 15 amino acids. Trimming cost V 5 bases and J 8 bases; bases outside gene matches: 6. CDR3 residues: CASSWGGTGDSPLHF. CDR3 coding DNA: TGTGCCAGTAGTTGGGGGGGGACAGGGGATTCACCCCTCCACTTT.

The chain has TRBV10-1 and TRBJ1-1; TRBD1 is a possible D gene (5 bases). CDR3 length: 15 amino acids. From germline, CDR1 is WNHNN and CDR2 SYGVQD (reference sequence). Trimming shortened V by 6 bases and J by 6 bases, and 20 bases separated the two germline ends. Here the CDR3 reads CASRGHRSRVAEAFF. The CDR3 DNA sequence: TGCGCCAGCAGAGGGCACAGGAGCAGGGTCGCTGAAGCTTTCTTT.

The chain links TRBV18 to TRBJ2-7; the D gene is possibly TRBD2 (6 bases). With 1 base removed from V and 2 bases from J, the gap between germline ends came to 12 bases. From germline, CDR1 is KGHSH and CDR2 LQKENI. This CDR3 has 15 residues. This CDR3 is CASSPRGTQAYEQYF. CDR3 nucleotide sequence: TGTGCCAGCTCACCACGCGGGACCCAAGCCTACGAGCAGTACTTC.

This chain uses TRBV4-3 with TRBJ2-7; D tentatively fits TRBD1 or TRBD2 (5 bases each). The CDR3 extends over 15 amino acids. Trimming removed 0 bases from V and 7 bases from J, with 16 bases in between. Looked up from germline, CDR1 is LGHNA and CDR2 is YSLEER. CDR3 sequence reads: CASSQEGDPRIEQYF. CDR3 nucleotide sequence: TGCGCCAGCAGCCAAGAAGGGGACCCTAGGATTGAGCAGTACTTC.

This chain joins TRBV4-1 and TRBJ2-1; 11 nucleotides align to TRBD2. The CDR3 totals 16 residues. Germline loops: CDR1 MGHRA, CDR2 YSYEKL. V dropped 3 bases and J dropped 5; count of bases not matched to a gene: 6. The CDR3 nucleotides read TGCGCCAGCAGCCATCCACTAGCGGGGGATCACAATGAGCAGTTCTTC. It is translated as CASSHPLAGDHNEQFF.